The present TCR beta chain was sequenced within a study of blood T cell repertoires in COVID-19. Overall study context: The United States, Italy and Spain were the sources of the acute and convalescent COVID-19 samples. Sample material is recorded as cDNA or gDNA derived from T cells, B-cell-depleted T cells, or PBMCs.

In the original processing: Estimated nucleated cell counts came from reference gene primer amplification. The assay was immunoSEQ multiplex PCR, and TCRdb's table has in-frame clones only and misses some. From that table come the V and J calls and clone size; the DNA was used to work out D and trimming. The data hold about 230,000 clones, with roughly 90% observed a single time. The CDR3 extends over 15 amino acids. Trimming removed 6 bases at V and 1 base at J, with 15 bases between. In germline, CDR1 is SGHRS, CDR2 YFSETQ. The sequenced material came from peripheral blood. The source is an older woman with acute or convalescent COVID-19. The chain employs TRBV5-1 and TRBJ2-3; D uncertain. The CDR3 DNA sequence: TGCGCCAGCACCTACCTCGAACTTCGCACAGATACGCAGTATTTT. Encoded protein: CASTYLELRTDTQYF.